This TCR beta chain was obtained from a study of OX40 agonist ivuxolimab in advanced cancers. About the study: Partial responses were achieved by three patients, one with hepatocellular carcinoma and two with cutaneous melanoma.

The CDR3 spans 14 residues. Trimming left V 5 bases short and J 6 bases short, with 15 bases between. Germline V lookup: CDR1 SGHTA, CDR2 FQGNSA. The study sampled blood at baseline, cycle 4 day 1, and cycle 7 day 1. A note on this clone: Its antigen is as yet unknown.

Measured with immunoSEQ multiplex PCR; TCRdb has only the in-frame clones, and not every one. The sample records around 71,000 clones, around 86% being singletons. Study-wide results and limits: Within 6 weeks, CD4+ and CD8+ blood T cells expanded clonally at 0.1 to 3.0 mg/kg.

Material: CD4+ or CD8+ T cells sorted from blood, obtained in a trial of the OX40 agonist ivuxolimab. This chain uses TRBV7-2 with TRBJ2-3; D not resolved. The sequence came from an adult with an advanced solid tumor such as melanoma, head and neck, liver or kidney cancer. CDR3 sequence (DNA): TGTGCCAGCAGCATATTAACATCCCCCGATACGCAGTATTTT. This translates into CASSILTSPDTQYF. Drawing the rest from reference TRBV7-2 and TRBJ2-3, the complete variable domain is GAGVSQSPSNKVTEKGKDVELRCDPISGHTALYWYRQSLGQGLEFLIYFQGNSAPDKSGLPSDRFSAERTGGSVSTLTIQRTQQEDSAVYLCASSILTSPDTQYFGPGTRLTVL.